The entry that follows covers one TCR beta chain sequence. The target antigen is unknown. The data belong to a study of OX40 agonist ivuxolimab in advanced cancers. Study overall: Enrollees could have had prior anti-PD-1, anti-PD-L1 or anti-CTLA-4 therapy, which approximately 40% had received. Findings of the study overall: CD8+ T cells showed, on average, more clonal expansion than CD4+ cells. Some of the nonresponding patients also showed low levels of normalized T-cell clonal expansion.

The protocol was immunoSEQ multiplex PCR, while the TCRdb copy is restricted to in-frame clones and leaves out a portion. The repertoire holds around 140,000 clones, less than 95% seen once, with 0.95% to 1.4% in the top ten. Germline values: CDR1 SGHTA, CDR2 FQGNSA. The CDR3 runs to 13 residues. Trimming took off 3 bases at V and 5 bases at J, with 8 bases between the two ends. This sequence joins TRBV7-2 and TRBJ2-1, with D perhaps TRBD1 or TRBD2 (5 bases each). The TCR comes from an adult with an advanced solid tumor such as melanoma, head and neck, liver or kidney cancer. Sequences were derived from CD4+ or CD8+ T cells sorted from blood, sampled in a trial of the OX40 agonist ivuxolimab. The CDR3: CASSFGTHNEQFF. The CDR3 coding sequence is TGTGCCAGCAGCTTTGGGACCCACAATGAGCAGTTCTTC.